The rows below give T cell receptor beta chains drawn from one sample of a study of blood T cells in healthy people across ages. TCRdb re-called the 5' RACE reads through MiXCR, storing one row per CDR3 protein. The sample has 720,000 or so distinct CDR3 sequences; over 40% are singletons. The source material was blood. All receptors derive from a man aged 80 or over in good health. The CDR3 runs from the conserved cysteine through the conserved F or W. The order of the fields is J gene, V gene, D gene, clone size, CDR3 DNA, CDR3 protein. The D gene is left open where the match is weak. Rows give clone size only sometimes, using once, few, many, or a class for an expanded clone.

TRBJ2-7 TRBV28 TRBD2 - TGTGCCAGCAAGGTCAGCGGGAGGGCCGGCGAGCAGTACTTC CASKVSGRAGEQYF
TRBJ2-7 TRBV7-9 - - TGTGCCAGCAGCTTACCGGGGGCGATCTACGAGCAGTACTTC CASSLPGAIYEQYF
TRBJ1-5 TRBV11-2 - - TGTGCCAGCAGCTTAGGTCAGGGTGGTAGCAATCAGCCCCAGCATTTT CASSLGQGGSNQPQHF
TRBJ1-1 TRBV2 - - TGTGCCAGCGGGTGGGGAAACACTGAAGCTTTCTTT CASGWGNTEAFF
TRBJ2-5 TRBV20-1 TRBD2 - TGCAGTGCTCCGAGGACCGGGACTAAGGGTGGAACCCAGTACTTC CSAPRTGTKGGTQYF
TRBJ2-5 TRBV6-1 TRBD2 - TGTGCCAGCAGTGAAGCGCGGTCTAGCGGGGGCCCGGAGACCCAGTACTTC CASSEARSSGGPETQYF
TRBJ2-5 TRBV2 TRBD1 - TGTGCCAGCGGAGGACCTCGGACAGGGGGCGACCAAGAGACCCAGTACTTC CASGGPRTGGDQETQYF
TRBJ2-1 TRBV5-1 TRBD1 - TGCGCCAGCAGCTTGGGGGGACAGGGGGCGCTTGATGAGCAGTTCTTC CASSLGGQGALDEQFF
TRBJ2-1 TRBV29-1 TRBD2 many TGCAGCGTTGAAACCAGCGGGGGGGTCTACAATGAGCAGTTCTTC CSVETSGGVYNEQFF
TRBJ2-1 TRBV4-3 - few TGCGCCAGCAGCCAAGAAACAGGGCTAGCCAAAAACATTCAGTTCTTC CASSQETGLAKNIQFF
TRBJ2-3 TRBV24-1 TRBD2 - TGTGCCACCAGTGATAGGCGGGGGGGCAGCACAGATACGCAGTATTTT CATSDRRGGSTDTQYF
TRBJ2-4 TRBV29-1 - many TGCAGCGTTGAAGCGCGCCCGGGCAACATTCAGTACTTC CSVEARPGNIQYF
TRBJ2-7 TRBV27 TRBD1 few TGTGCCAGCAGTTCAGCAGGGGGAGATTCCTACGAGCAGTACTTC CASSSAGGDSYEQYF
TRBJ2-1 TRBV29-1 TRBD2 many TGCAGCGTTGAAAATTTTAGCGGGGGGGGCTCCTACAATGAGCAGTTCTTC CSVENFSGGGSYNEQFF
TRBJ2-7 TRBV6-1 - - TGTGCCAGCAGTGAAGGACAGACCTACGAGCAGTACTTC CASSEGQTYEQYF
TRBJ2-3 TRBV29-1 - - TGCAGCGTTGATTTGGGCCTCGGGTCAGGTACGCAGTATTTT CSVDLGLGSGTQYF
TRBJ2-1 TRBV20-1 - few TGCAGTGTCATGTGGCGGGGTGGTACTGAGCAGTTCTTC CSVMWRGGTEQFF
TRBJ2-5 TRBV6-5 - - TGTGCCAGCAGTGCCGGGACGCCGGGCAATGAGCAGTACTTC CASSAGTPGNEQYF
TRBJ2-2 TRBV5-1 - - TGCGCCAGCAGCCCGGTCGACTTCGTGGATACCGGGGAGCTGTTTTTT CASSPVDFVDTGELFF
TRBJ1-2 TRBV6-1 TRBD1 - TGTGCCAGCAGGGTCGACAGGGACTATGGCTACACCTTC CASRVDRDYGYTF